Presented here are 18 T cell receptor beta chains from one specimen sequenced in a study of regulatory T cells in long-lasting Graves disease. Building the TCR beta libraries relied on iRepertoire HTBI primers, and CDR3 regions underwent Arm-PCR. One entry per CDR3 protein, called by TCRdb with MiXCR from the multiplex PCR reads. The data contain 300,000 to 400,000 distinct CDR3 sequences, about 20% of them seen just once; the ten biggest clones take up less than 35%. Noted time point: persistent/refractory GD, antithyroid drugs over 5 years with positive TRAb. The TCR library used RNA extracted from PBMCs. The material sequenced was peripheral blood mononuclear cells (PBMCs), taken when the disease was refractory, from a patient treated with antithyroid drugs. The source is a female donor with Graves disease.

Points on this clonotype: Germline and junction disagree at one end, which may indicate a read error. The chain recombines TRBV5-8 with TRBJ2-1, with TRBD1 as a possible D gene (6 bases). The CDR3 contains 13 residues. Germline-derived CDR1 and CDR2 are SGHTS and YDEGEE. The CDR3 bases are TGTGCCAGCAGCTATCGGACAGACAATGAGCAGCTCTTC. Residues: CASSYRTDNEQLF.

The table lists this clonotype with a few counts. The V and J genes are TRBV5-6 and TRBJ2-5, with 9 bases fitting TRBD1. CDR1 and CDR2 (germline): SGHDT, YYEEEE. This CDR3 is 11 amino acids long. The trim removed 6 bases at V and 14 bases at J, leaving 8 bases unmatched. The CDR3 reads CASIFRDRAYF. DNA for the CDR3: TGTGCCAGCATCTTCCGGGACAGGGCCTACTTC.

This clonotype came up a few times. This chain uses TRBV5-1 with TRBJ1-1; the match to TRBD1 covers 11 bases. Germline assignment: CDR1 SGHRS and CDR2 YFSETQ. This CDR3 is 16 amino acids long. Trimming at V came to 4 bases and at J to 3 bases, leaving 8 bases not matched to a gene. The CDR3 sequence is CASSPGQGAFDTEAFF. CDR3 DNA: TGCGCCAGCAGCCCTGGACAGGGGGCGTTTGACACTGAAGCTTTCTTT.

This clonotype was recorded once. A much larger clone differs from this one at a single base, so this may be a read error. The chain links TRBV15 to TRBJ2-7, with D perhaps assigned TRBD1 or TRBD2 (5 bases each). This CDR3 has 15 amino acids. Germline-derived CDR1 and CDR2 are LNHNV and YYDKDF (reference sequence). For the CDR3, the DNA is TGTGCCACCGGCAGAGAAGCGGCCGAGGGGTACGAGCAGTACTTC. Amino acid sequence: CATGREAAEGYEQYF.

This clonotype has a count of ten or more. The chain carries TRBV20-1 and TRBJ1-2; TRBD1 matches at 7 bases. Germline V lookup: CDR1 DFQATT, CDR2 SNEGSKA (reference sequence). After removal of 6 bases from V and 7 bases from J, the junction contained 14 bases not matched to a gene. The CDR3 loop spans 14 amino acids. The DNA for the CDR3 is TGCAGTGCAATACCTCCGGGACAGCGGCTTGGCTACACCTTC. Its protein is CSAIPPGQRLGYTF.

The V and J genes are TRBV10-3 and TRBJ1-3; D call uncertain. Trimming shortened V by 2 bases and J by 4 bases, and 6 bases separated the two germline ends. The CDR3 runs 13 residues. Germline values: CDR1 ENHRY, CDR2 SYGVKD. In DNA form, the CDR3 reads TGTGCCATCAGTGAGGGGAAAGGAAACACCATATATTTT. It codes for CAISEGKGNTIYF.

This clonotype was counted a few times. Written as DNA, the CDR3 is TGTGCCAGCAGCGCCCGACCGACTAGCGGGAGACCAGATACGCAGTATTTT. Translating gives CASSARPTSGRPDTQYF. The V call is TRBV11-1, the J call TRBJ2-3, with 12 positions matching TRBD2. Germline V gene sequence: CDR1 SGHAT, CDR2 FQDESV (reference sequence). The CDR3 has 17 residues. Losses at the gene ends were 5 bases for V and 4 bases for J; bases not matched to a gene: 10.

This clonotype was picked up a small number of times. The CDR3: CASSSGQTPRAFF. Here the CDR3 DNA reads TGTGCCAGCTCATCCGGACAAACCCCTAGAGCTTTCTTT. The genes are TRBV18 and TRBJ1-1, with D perhaps TRBD1 (5 bases). CDR1 KGHSH and CDR2 LQKENI come from the germline V gene. CDR3 length equals 13 residues. V was clipped by 5 bases and J by 10 bases, with 17 bases between them. The variable domain in full, completed from reference TRBV18 and TRBJ1-1, reads NAGVMQNPRHLVRRRGQEARLRCSPMKGHSHVYWYRQLPEEGLKFMVYLQKENIIDESGMPKERFSAEFPKEGPSILRIQQVVRGDSAAYFCASSSGQTPRAFFGQGTRLTVV.

This clonotype was picked up a small number of times. The V gene is TRBV5-1, the J gene TRBJ1-1; D is uncertain. The germline V and J ends were trimmed by 5 bases and 1 base, with 15 bases remaining between them. The CDR3 extends over 15 amino acids. CDR1 and CDR2 from the germline V gene are SGHRS and YFSETQ. The CDR3 region is CASRFRQAQNTEAFF. The CDR3 DNA follows: TGCGCCAGCAGATTCCGGCAGGCTCAGAACACTGAAGCTTTCTTT. The full variable domain, its missing parts supplied by reference TRBV5-1 and TRBJ1-1, is KAGVTQTPRYLIKTRGQQVTLSCSPISGHRSVSWYQQTPGQGLQFLFEYFSETQRNKGNFPGRFSGRQFSNSRSEMNVSTLELGDSALYLCASRFRQAQNTEAFFGQGTRLTVV.

This clonotype was counted a few times. V and J are TRBV5-1 and TRBJ1-6; D perhaps matches TRBD1 (6 bases). Per germline, CDR1 SGHRS and CDR2 YFSETQ. The V gene lost 0 bases and the J gene lost 10 bases, with 14 bases spanning the gap. This CDR3 spans 15 amino acids. The CDR3 spells CASSLAGGDRSPLHF. The CDR3 DNA reads as TGCGCCAGCAGCTTGGCCGGAGGTGACAGGTCACCCCTCCACTTT.

This clonotype has a count of ten or more. At one of its ends the junction is not consistent with the germline gene, which may arise from a read error. This sequence joins TRBV3-1 and TRBJ2-5; 8 nucleotides agree with TRBD1. This CDR3 contains 12 residues. Germline CDR1 is LGHDT and CDR2 is YNNKEL (reference sequence). CDR3 sequence (DNA): TGTGCCAGCAGCCTCTTCTACGGGACAGGCCACTTC. This sequence encodes CASSLFYGTGHF.

This clonotype appeared many times. This chain links TRBV20-1 with TRBJ1-2, with TRBD1 matching over 7 bases. The germline gives CDR1 DFQATT, CDR2 SNEGSKA (reference sequence). The ends lost 0 bases at V and 2 bases at J; junction bases unmatched: 12. CDR3 length: 17 residues. The CDR3 spells CSARDTGDGKWNYGYTF. The CDR3 coding sequence is TGCAGTGCTAGAGACACAGGGGATGGGAAGTGGAACTATGGCTACACCTTC.

The chain uses TRBV6-5 and TRBJ2-3; 8 nucleotides match TRBD2. Losses at the gene ends were 2 bases for V and 2 bases for J; bases not matched to a gene: 0. The CDR3 has 14 residues. From germline, CDR1 is MNHEY and CDR2 SVGAGI. The CDR3 bases are TGTGCCAGCAGTTACGGACTAGCCACAGATACGCAGTATTTT. Translation: CASSYGLATDTQYF.

This clonotype has ten or more counts. This chain uses TRBV19 with TRBJ2-7, with D perhaps being TRBD1 or TRBD2 (5 bases each). Germline V gives CDR1 LNHDA, CDR2 SQIVND (reference sequence). The CDR3 runs 14 residues. The germline V and J ends were trimmed by 5 bases and 5 bases, with 16 bases remaining between them. CDR3 in amino acids: CASSSGTPGHEQYF. The CDR3, as DNA: TGTGCCAGTAGTTCCGGGACCCCCGGTCACGAGCAGTACTTC. Variable domain in full (rest from reference TRBV19 and TRBJ2-7): DGGITQSPKYLFRKEGQNVTLSCEQNLNHDAMYWYRQDPGQGLRLIYYSQIVNDFQKGDIAEGYSVSREKKESFPLTVTSAQKNPTAFYLCASSSGTPGHEQYFGPGTRLTVT.

This clonotype has more than one count but fewer than ten. V gene TRBV5-6 combines with J gene TRBJ2-2; D ambiguous. The germline V gene encodes CDR1 SGHDT and CDR2 YYEEEE. There are 16 residues in the CDR3. Between the trimmed V and J ends, which lost 1 base and 1 base, there was a span of 11 bases. CDR3 amino acids: CASSLLVGVNTGELFF. CDR3 DNA: TGTGCCAGCAGCTTGTTGGTGGGTGTGAACACCGGGGAGCTGTTTTTT.

Only one count was recorded for this clonotype. V and J are TRBV5-6 and TRBJ2-2; D remains unclear. CDR1 is SGHDT and CDR2 is YYEEEE in the germline V gene. The V and J ends lost 0 bases and 5 bases respectively, with 5 bases between them. The CDR3 extends over 13 amino acids. The CDR3 sequence: CASSLVTTGELFF. CDR3 in DNA: TGTGCCAGCAGCTTGGTAACTACCGGGGAGCTGTTTTTT. Filled out from reference TRBV5-6 and TRBJ2-2, the complete variable domain reads DAGVTQSPTHLIKTRGQQVTLRCSPKSGHDTVSWYQQALGQGPQFIFQYYEEEERQRGNFPDRFSGHQFPNYSSELNVNALLLGDSALYLCASSLVTTGELFFGEGSRLTVL.

This clonotype was detected many times. J is TRBJ1-1 and V is TRBV28, with D perhaps TRBD1 (5 bases). The germline gives CDR1 MDHEN, CDR2 SYDVKM. Trimming took off 0 bases at V and 3 bases at J, with 8 bases between the two ends. The length of the CDR3 is 14 residues. For the CDR3, the DNA is TGTGCCAGCAGTTTATGGGGGGGGGACACTGAAGCTTTCTTT. Residues: CASSLWGGDTEAFF.

The rearrangement uses TRBV4-2 and TRBJ2-7; 8 nucleotides agree with TRBD1. Trimming at V came to 4 bases and at J to 2 bases, leaving 7 bases not matched to a gene. Germline lookup yields CDR1 LGHNA and CDR2 YNFKEQ. This CDR3 has 15 residues. The CDR3 region has the DNA TGTGCCAGCAGCCCGTGGACAGGGACAGCCTACGAGCAGTACTTC. Its translation: CASSPWTGTAYEQYF.